These 17 T cell receptor beta chains originate from one sample sequenced in a study of beta chain features in type 1 diabetes. Study observations and caveats: Within each of all four CD4+ subsets, Type 1 diabetes patients had TCRB CDR3s that were moderately but significantly shorter.

For these TCRs, the target antigens are not known. The authors reverse transcribed all of the isolated RNA, so sequencing captured expressed TCRB transcripts. Only in-frame clones appear in the TCRdb table, and some are missing; sequencing was by immunoSEQ multiplex PCR. The sample yields 680,000 or so clones, roughly an eighth seen once. Specimen: naive CD4+ T cells from blood. These TCRs come from a man aged 18 to 30 with type 1 diabetes.

The rearrangement uses TRBV2 and TRBJ2-3; 7 positions match TRBD1. Losses at the gene ends were 6 bases for V and 1 base for J; bases not matched to a gene: 7. Looked up from germline, CDR1 is SNHLY and CDR2 is FYNNEI. The CDR3 is made up of 15 amino acids. The CDR3 is CASRAGTARTDTQYF. DNA of the CDR3: TGTGCCAGCAGGGCCGGGACAGCTCGCACAGATACGCAGTATTTT.

V usage is TRBV30 and J usage is TRBJ1-6; D is uncertain. Trimming left V 0 bases short and J 11 bases short, with 8 bases between. Germline CDR1 is GTSNPN and CDR2 is SVGIG (reference sequence). There are 12 residues in the CDR3. The CDR3 sequence: CAWSVGPAPLHF. The CDR3 DNA is TGTGCCTGGAGTGTAGGACCGGCACCCCTCCACTTT.

The CDR3 sequence is CASSQEGQGDYGYTF. In DNA form, the CDR3 reads TGTGCCAGCAGCCAAGAGGGACAGGGGGACTATGGCTACACCTTC. This rearrangement joins TRBV4-2 to TRBJ1-2, with 11 positions matching TRBD1. CDR1 LGHNA and CDR2 YNFKEQ come from the germline V gene. After removal of 0 bases from V and 3 bases from J, the junction contained 0 bases not matched to a gene. The CDR3 runs to 15 residues.

This clone was observed a handful of times. V and J are TRBV9 and TRBJ2-7, with D perhaps TRBD2 (5 bases). CDR1 and CDR2 from the germline V gene are SGDLS and YYNGEE. This CDR3 is built from 14 residues. The ends were cut back, 3 bases at V and 3 bases at J, with 13 bases in the middle. The CDR3 bases are TGTGCCAGCAGCGCCCGGGTGGGAGTCTACGAGCAGTACTTC. Amino acids: CASSARVGVYEQYF.

The chain couples TRBV7-9 to TRBJ1-3; 8 nucleotides match TRBD1. This CDR3 has 16 residues. Germline values: CDR1 SEHNR, CDR2 FQNEAQ (reference sequence). The ends lost 5 bases at V and 7 bases at J; junction bases unmatched: 13. The CDR3: CASSRGGQGARNTIYF. Here the CDR3 DNA reads TGTGCCAGCAGCCGTGGTGGGCAGGGGGCGCGGAACACCATATATTTT.

The genes are TRBV27 and TRBJ1-6; 10 nucleotides line up with TRBD1. The V segment lost 2 bases and the J segment 9 bases; nucleotides outside the gene matches: 10. The CDR3 runs to 17 residues. Germline CDR1 is MNHEY and CDR2 is SMNVEV (reference sequence). In nucleotides, the CDR3 is TGTGCCAGCAGTTTACCCTTCACCGGGACAGGGGCTTCACCCCTCCACTTT. Its protein product is CASSLPFTGTGASPLHF.

This clone came up a few times. This chain joins TRBV30 and TRBJ1-2; a weak D match, TRBD1 (6 bases). The V gene lost 5 bases and the J gene lost 1 base, with 17 bases spanning the gap. The CDR3 runs 15 residues. The germline CDR1 and CDR2 sequences are GTSNPN and SVGIG (reference sequence). CDR3: CAWANGGGHNYGYTF. The CDR3 nucleotides read TGTGCCTGGGCGAACGGTGGGGGGCATAACTATGGCTACACCTTC.

The J gene is TRBJ1-5, the V gene TRBV5-1; D is unresolved. This CDR3 comprises 13 residues. V lost 0 bases and J lost 7, with 8 bases in between. Germline V lookup: CDR1 SGHRS, CDR2 YFSETQ. The CDR3 loop is CASSLEGPQPQHF. In DNA, the CDR3 is TGCGCCAGCAGCTTGGAGGGTCCCCAGCCCCAGCATTTT.

The genes are TRBV6-5 and TRBJ2-1; 7 bases line up with TRBD2. With 4 bases clipped from V and 14 bases from J, the junction kept 11 bases outside the gene matches. Germline CDR1 is MNHEY and CDR2 is SVGAGI. The CDR3 is made up of 13 amino acids. The CDR3 is CASSLEPGRGEFF. The CDR3 DNA reads TGTGCCAGCAGTTTGGAACCGGGCCGGGGGGAGTTCTTC.

The V gene is TRBV7-9, the J gene TRBJ2-6, with unresolved D. V was clipped by 5 bases and J by 0 bases, with 17 bases between them. Per germline, CDR1 SEHNR and CDR2 FQNEAQ (reference sequence). The CDR3 spans 18 residues. CDR3 amino acids: CASSRTDTVRSGANVLTF. The CDR3 nucleotides are TGTGCCAGCAGCCGAACCGACACAGTGCGCTCTGGGGCCAACGTCCTGACTTTC.

Remarks on this clone: The junction departs from the called germline gene at one end, perhaps through a read error. For the CDR3, the DNA is TGTGCCATCAGTCAGTCCGACGGATCGAACACTGAAGCTTTCTTT. Protein sequence: CAISQSDGSNTEAFF. The chain recombines TRBV10-3 with TRBJ1-1; no firm D call. The CDR3 spans 15 residues. Per the germline V gene, CDR1 is ENHRY and CDR2 is SYGVKD.

This clone was seen a few times. The chain has TRBV30 and TRBJ2-1, with 7 bases fitting TRBD2. Germline-derived CDR1 and CDR2 are GTSNPN and SVGIG (reference sequence). Losses at the gene ends were 5 bases for V and 9 bases for J; bases not matched to a gene: 1. The CDR3 covers 10 residues. CDR3 in DNA: TGTGCCTGGGGGGAGGGTGAGCAGTTCTTC. It encodes CAWGEGEQFF.

The V gene is TRBV11-3, the J gene TRBJ2-1; D remains ambiguous. CDR1 SGHNT and CDR2 YENEEA come from the germline V gene. The V end was cut by 5 bases, the J end by 4 bases, with 9 bases between. The CDR3 runs to 13 residues. The CDR3 nucleotides read TGTGCCAGCAGCCCACTTGGGTACAATGAGCAGTTCTTC. Its protein product is CASSPLGYNEQFF.

CDR3 protein: CASSLAEHTEAFF. CDR3 coding DNA: TGTGCCAGTAGTCTGGCAGAGCACACTGAAGCTTTCTTT. The chain combines TRBV19 with TRBJ1-1; unclear D gene. V was pared by 5 bases and J by 3 bases, with 10 bases between. The germline gives CDR1 LNHDA, CDR2 SQIVND (reference sequence). CDR3 length equals 13 residues.

V is TRBV19 and J is TRBJ2-5; the match to TRBD2 covers 10 bases. The CDR3 covers 15 residues. CDR1 LNHDA and CDR2 SQIVND come from the germline V gene (reference sequence). V dropped 6 bases and J dropped 4; count of bases not matched to a gene: 8. The CDR3 DNA follows: TGTGCCAGTAGGAGCGGGCGGACTAGCGGAGAGACCCAGTACTTC. As protein: CASRSGRTSGETQYF.

This chain uses TRBV30 with TRBJ2-5, with 7 bases that match TRBD2. J was trimmed by 2 bases and V by 2 bases; bases with no gene match: 5. The CDR3 length is 14 residues. CDR1 GTSNPN and CDR2 SVGIG come from the germline V gene (reference sequence). For the CDR3, the DNA is TGTGCCTGGAGTAGGGCTAGCGGACAAGAGACCCAGTACTTC. Translation: CAWSRASGQETQYF.

The rearrangement uses TRBV4-1 and TRBJ1-6, with a possible D match to TRBD1 (6 bases). Germline V gene data show CDR1 as MGHRA and CDR2 as YSYEKL. The CDR3 length is 14 residues. Trimming removed 10 bases at V and 10 bases at J, with 20 bases between. CDR3 nucleotides: TGCGCCACCCAAGACAGGCCCCGGGAGTCACCCCTCCACTTT. Protein sequence: CATQDRPRESPLHF.